Below, 24 T cell receptor beta chains from the same sample are listed, as sequenced in a study of T cell clusters in autoimmune cytopenias. Multiplex touch-down PCR amplified TRB using TRB-A and TRB-B pools in one tube. TCRdb reprocessed the multiplex PCR reads and stores each CDR3 protein as one record, lacking DNA. This sample carries hundreds of distinct CDR3 sequences, with around 44% going to the ten biggest clones. TRB was amplified from about 260 ng of peripheral blood genomic DNA per sample. The data were also submitted as part of a second study, on T cell repertoires in aging, cancer and after chemotherapy.

The sequencing sample was made of peripheral blood. These receptors all come from a human donor with chronic lymphocytic leukemia.

This clonotype is classed as medium-sized by frequency. The rearrangement links TRBV7-7 to TRBJ2-5; TCRdb indicates TRBD1, and absent DNA this call remains unverified. CDR1 and CDR2 (germline): SSHAT, FNYEAQ (reference sequence). CDR3 length: 15 residues. The CDR3 loop reads CASSLVGGGAETQYF.

This clonotype is labeled medium-sized based on frequency. The chain recombines TRBV5-1 with TRBJ2-5. Per the germline V gene, CDR1 is SGHRS and CDR2 is YFSETQ. The CDR3 has 15 amino acids. The CDR3 here is CASSLAISGRQTQYF. The full variable domain, its missing parts supplied by reference TRBV5-1 and TRBJ2-5, is KAGVTQTPRYLIKTRGQQVTLSCSPISGHRSVSWYQQTPGQGLQFLFEYFSETQRNKGNFPGRFSGRQFSNSRSEMNVSTLELGDSALYLCASSLAISGRQTQYFGPGTRLLVL.

By frequency, this clonotype registers hyperexpanded. The chain combines TRBV19 with TRBJ2-1; TCRdb's assignment of TRBD2 cannot be checked, as there is no DNA. The CDR3 has 14 amino acids. Germline V gives CDR1 LNHDA, CDR2 SQIVND (reference sequence). CDR3: CATRREWTYNEQFF.

The chain carries TRBV4-3 and TRBJ2-2. The CDR3 has 13 amino acids. Per the germline V gene, CDR1 is LGHNA and CDR2 is YSLEER. CDR3 residues: CASSQGISGELFF.

Measured by frequency, this clonotype is large. The chain uses TRBV7-9 and TRBJ1-5; TCRdb picks TRBD1, but there is no DNA to check that call. Germline CDR1 reads SEHNR; CDR2 reads FQNEAQ (reference sequence). The CDR3 consists of 15 residues. The CDR3 is CASSGTGFRDQPQHF.

This clonotype is labeled large based on frequency. CDR3 sequence: CASSSSGTYSYNEQFF. This sequence joins TRBV7-6 and TRBJ2-1; TCRdb gives TRBD1 as the D gene, but with no DNA this cannot be confirmed. The germline V gene has CDR1 SGHVS and CDR2 FNYEAQ. This CDR3 comprises 16 residues.

CDR3: CASSSSGTYSYEQYF. V and J are TRBV7-6 and TRBJ2-7; the D gene TCRdb calls, TRBD1, cannot be checked with no DNA. The CDR3 extends over 15 amino acids. Germline CDR1 reads SGHVS; CDR2 reads FNYEAQ.

This clonotype is deemed medium-sized by its frequency. The V gene is TRBV5-1, the J gene TRBJ2-4; without DNA, the TCRdb call of TRBD1 cannot be checked. The CDR3 has 15 residues. The germline V gene encodes CDR1 SGHRS and CDR2 YFSETQ. The CDR3 loop reads CASSQPDRDGNIQYF.

The rearrangement links TRBV19 to TRBJ2-5. CDR1 is LNHDA, CDR2 SQIVND, per germline (reference sequence). The CDR3 is 14 residues long. This CDR3 reads CASSIGFRKETQYF.

Considering frequency, this clonotype is medium-sized. The genes are TRBV9 and TRBJ2-3; TCRdb reports TRBD2, a call that lacks DNA to check it against. The CDR3 extends over 15 amino acids. The V gene's germline CDR1 is SGDLS and CDR2 YYNGEE. The CDR3 sequence is CASSSLAGPTDTQYF.

Measured by frequency, this clonotype is large. This chain uses TRBV5-4 with TRBJ2-7; TCRdb's D call, TRBD1, is unchecked because there is no DNA. Germline-derived CDR1 and CDR2 are SGHNT and YYREEE (reference sequence). The CDR3 covers 11 residues. CDR3 in amino acids: CASSSGEDRFF.

V usage is TRBV4-3 and J usage is TRBJ1-4; TCRdb picks TRBD1, but there is no DNA to check that call. Germline V gene data show CDR1 as LGHNA and CDR2 as YSLEER. This CDR3 contains 17 residues. The CDR3 region is CASSQGNVQGGAEKLFF.

This clonotype is deemed large by its frequency. The chain combines TRBV7-6 with TRBJ2-7; TCRdb reports TRBD1, a call that lacks DNA to check it against. CDR1 SGHVS and CDR2 FNYEAQ come from the germline V gene. The CDR3 loop spans 13 amino acids. The CDR3 is CASSSGPNYEQYF.

This clonotype registers hyperexpanded by frequency. CDR3 amino acids: CASSMGLPSNEQFF. J is TRBJ2-1 and V is TRBV19; absent DNA, TCRdb's TRBD2 call cannot be checked. The germline gives CDR1 LNHDA, CDR2 SQIVND (reference sequence). The CDR3 consists of 14 residues.

This clonotype registers medium-sized (0.01 to 0.1%) by frequency. This sequence joins TRBV7-2 and TRBJ1-1; there is no DNA to check the TCRdb D call of TRBD1. Per germline, CDR1 SGHTA and CDR2 FQGNSA. There are 14 residues in the CDR3. CDR3 sequence: CASSSYGGNTEAFF.

This clonotype counts as medium-sized by frequency. The V and J genes are TRBV28 and TRBJ2-7; TCRdb returns TRBD1, unconfirmable since there is no DNA. This CDR3 contains 13 residues. Germline assignment: CDR1 MDHEN and CDR2 SYDVKM. The CDR3 sequence: CASSPRGPYEQYF. The entire variable domain, with the rest obtained from reference TRBV28 and TRBJ2-7, is as follows: DVKVTQSSRYLVKRTGEKVFLECVQDMDHENMFWYRQDPGLGLRLIYFSYDVKMKEKGDIPEGYSVSREKKERFSLILESASTNQTSMYLCASSPRGPYEQYFGPGTRLTVT.

By frequency, this clonotype registers large (0.1 to 1%). The chain couples TRBV30 to TRBJ2-7; TCRdb names TRBD1, which stays unverified in the absence of DNA. CDR3 length: 13 residues. Germline values: CDR1 GTSNPN, CDR2 SVGIG (reference sequence). CDR3 loop: CASPGQGYGEQYF.

This clonotype is large by frequency. This chain connects TRBV19 to TRBJ2-7; TCRdb names TRBD2, which stays unverified in the absence of DNA. This CDR3 spans 15 amino acids. The V gene's germline CDR1 is LNHDA and CDR2 SQIVND (reference sequence). The CDR3 loop reads CASSISASGANEQYF.

By frequency, this clonotype is hyperexpanded. The J gene is TRBJ2-5, the V gene TRBV6-5; TCRdb selects TRBD1, and the lack of DNA leaves this call unchecked. The CDR3 is 15 amino acids. The germline V gene has CDR1 MNHEY and CDR2 SVGAGI. CDR3 protein: CASSPLMDSEETQYF.

By frequency, this clonotype is large. V is TRBV18 and J is TRBJ2-7; with no DNA, the TCRdb D assignment of TRBD1 cannot be verified. The length of the CDR3 is 18 residues. Per the germline V gene, CDR1 is KGHSH and CDR2 is LQKENI. CDR3 sequence reads: CASSPFSATGNFAAEQYF.

According to its frequency, this clonotype is large. V gene TRBV13 combines with J gene TRBJ1-1. The CDR3 length is 14 residues. CDR1 is PRHDT, CDR2 FYEKMQ, per germline (reference sequence). CDR3 sequence: CASSLGEENTEAFF.

This clonotype is called large (0.1 to 1%) based on its frequency. The chain recombines TRBV20-1 with TRBJ2-1; without DNA, the TCRdb call of TRBD2 cannot be checked. CDR1 and CDR2 from the germline V gene are DFQATT and SNEGSKA (reference sequence). The CDR3 is made up of 14 amino acids. The CDR3 sequence: CSAIKTSGNERQFF.

This clonotype is identified as hyperexpanded (1% or more) from frequency. CDR3 in amino acids: CAISETTGSGDTDTQYF. The chain joins TRBV10-3 to TRBJ2-3; TCRdb reports TRBD1, a call that lacks DNA to check it against. The CDR3 consists of 17 residues. The germline CDR1 and CDR2 sequences are ENHRY and SYGVKD.

The rearrangement links TRBV7-2 to TRBJ1-1. The CDR3 totals 14 residues. CDR1 SGHTA and CDR2 FQGNSA come from the germline V gene. CDR3 sequence reads: CASSARQENTEAFF.